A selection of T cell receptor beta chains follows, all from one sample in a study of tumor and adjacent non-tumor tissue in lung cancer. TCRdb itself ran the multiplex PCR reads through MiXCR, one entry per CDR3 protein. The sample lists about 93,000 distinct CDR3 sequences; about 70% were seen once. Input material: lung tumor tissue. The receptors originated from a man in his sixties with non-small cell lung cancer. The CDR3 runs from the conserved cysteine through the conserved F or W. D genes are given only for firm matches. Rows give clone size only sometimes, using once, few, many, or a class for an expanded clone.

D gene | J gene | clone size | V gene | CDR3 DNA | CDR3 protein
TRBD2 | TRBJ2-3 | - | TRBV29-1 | TGCAGCGTCGGGGGACTAGCGCGAGTCGCAGATACGCAGTATTTT | CSVGGLARVADTQYF
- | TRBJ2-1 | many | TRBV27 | TGTGCCAGCAGTTTTTTAACTAGGGCCTACAATGAGCAGTTCTTC | CASSFLTRAYNEQFF
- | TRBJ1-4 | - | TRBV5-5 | TGTGCCAGCAGTTTTCAGAAAGGGGATGAAAAACTGCTTTTT | CASSFQKGDEKLLF
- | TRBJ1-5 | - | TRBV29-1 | TGTAGCCTGGGACTATCGCCGAATCAACCCCAGCATTTT | CSLGLSPNQPQHF
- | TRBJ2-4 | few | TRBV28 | TGTGCCTGCAGTTCCGCCTCGTCGGGTCCTCGGGGGAACATTCAGTACTTC | CACSSASSGPRGNIQYF
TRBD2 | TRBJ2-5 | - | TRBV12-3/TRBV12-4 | TGTGCCAGCAGTTTCGCGGGAGGAGGCCAAGAGGCACAGTACTTC | CASSFAGGGQEAQYF
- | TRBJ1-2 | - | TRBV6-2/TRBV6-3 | TGTGCAAGCAGTTACCCCGTAGGAGGCTACACCTTC | CASSYPVGGYTF
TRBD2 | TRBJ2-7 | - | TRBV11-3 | TGTGCCAGCAGCCGGGGGGGGACTACGCGCTTCCACGATCAGTATTTC | CASSRGGTTRFHDQYF
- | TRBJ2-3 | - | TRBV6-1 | TGTGCCAGCAGTACTCAGACTAGTCGGAGCACGAATACGCAGTATTTT | CASSTQTSRSTNTQYF
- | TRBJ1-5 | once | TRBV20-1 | TGCAGTGTTAGCAAGACAGCCAATCAGCCCCAGCATTTT | CSVSKTANQPQHF
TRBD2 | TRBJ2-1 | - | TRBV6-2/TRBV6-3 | TGTGCCAGCATCATCCCGATAATAGCGGGGGACAATGAGCGGTTCTTC | CASIIPIIAGDNERFF
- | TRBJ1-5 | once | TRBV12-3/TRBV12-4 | TGTGCCAGCAGTCCGGAACAGATCAATGAGTCCCAGCATTTT | CASSPEQINESQHF
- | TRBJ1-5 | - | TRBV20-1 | TGCAGTGCAGCCCGGGGGGGGCAGAATCAGCCCCAGCATTTT | CSAARGGQNQPQHF
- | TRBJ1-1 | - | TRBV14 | TGTGCCAGCGAATCAACAGCCGACGGGGGGTGTACTGAAGTTTTCTTT | CASESTADGGCTEVFF
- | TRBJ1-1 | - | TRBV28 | TGTGCCAGCTCCAGAGGGAGTAGGTACACTGAAGCTTTCTTT | CASSRGSRYTEAFF
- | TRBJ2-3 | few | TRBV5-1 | TGCGCCAGCAGCTTGGTCCTGGGAACAGATACGCAGTATTTT | CASSLVLGTDTQYF
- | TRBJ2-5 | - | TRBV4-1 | TGCGCCAGCAGCCAGGGACTCGGAGGCTTGTGGACCCAGTACTTC | CASSQGLGGLWTQYF
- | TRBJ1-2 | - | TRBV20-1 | TGCAGTGCTAGCGGACGGCCGGGGGGTGGCTACACCTTC | CSASGRPGGGYTF
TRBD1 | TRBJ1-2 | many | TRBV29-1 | TGCAGCGTTGAGGACAGGGGGCTTTCTGGCTACACCTTC | CSVEDRGLSGYTF
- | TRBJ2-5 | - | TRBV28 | TGTGACAGCAGCAGAACCGGGTCCCCCGAACAAGAGACCCAGTACTTC | CDSSRTGSPEQETQYF
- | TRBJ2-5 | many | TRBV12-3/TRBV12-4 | TGTGCCAGCAGTTTAGGTTTGGCGGAGACCCAGTACTTC | CASSLGLAETQYF
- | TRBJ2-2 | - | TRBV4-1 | TGCGCCACCAGCCAAGAGGGCGGATCCTCGAACACCCGGGAGCTGTTTTTT | CATSQEGGSSNTRELFF
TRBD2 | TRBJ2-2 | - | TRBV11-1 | TGTGCCAGCGACATTGGGACTAGCGGGAGCAACGGAGAGCTGTTTTTT | CASDIGTSGSNGELFF